The 24 T cell receptor beta chains below come from one sample, sequenced in a study of cytomegalovirus exposure and HLA in healthy donors. PCR employed 60 Vbeta and 13 Jbeta primers. The method was immunoSEQ multiplex PCR; TCRdb's version includes in-frame clones alone and lacks a portion of them. This table has about 180,000 clones, 65% to 90% appearing once. The sequenced sample consisted of PBMCs. These receptors were taken from a girl aged 2 to 9 in good health and CMV-seropositive.

In DNA form, the CDR3 reads TGTGCCAGCAGTGAATTCGAGGGAGGGGACTCCGAGCAGTACTTC. Encoded protein: CASSEFEGGDSEQYF. The chain links TRBV25-1 to TRBJ2-7; 7 nucleotides line up with TRBD2. From germline, CDR1 is MGHDK and CDR2 SYGVNS. This CDR3 region has 15 residues. V trimming: 1 base; J trimming: 6 bases; junction bases outside the gene matches: 9.

This clone has more than one count but fewer than ten. As DNA, the CDR3 is TGTGCCATCAGTGAGACGGGGACAGGGGGCGCCTTCGGTCAGCCCCAGCATTTT. This encodes CAISETGTGGAFGQPQHF. This sequence joins TRBV10-3 and TRBJ1-5; 12 bases are shared with TRBD1. The CDR3 covers 18 residues. V lost 2 bases to trimming and J lost 6 bases; unmatched junction nucleotides: 11. Germline V gene lookup returns CDR1 ENHRY and CDR2 SYGVKD.

A single count supports this clone. The chain employs TRBV5-6 and TRBJ1-6; D gene uncertain. V was cut by 4 bases and J by 0 bases, with 8 bases left in between. The CDR3 has 15 residues. The germline CDR1 and CDR2 sequences are SGHDT and YYEEEE. CDR3 protein: CASSPQSSYNSPLHF. DNA of the CDR3: TGTGCCAGCAGCCCACAGAGCTCCTATAATTCACCCCTCCACTTT.

This chain joins TRBV5-1 and TRBJ1-2, with TRBD1 as a possible D gene (5 bases). CDR1 SGHRS and CDR2 YFSETQ come from the germline V gene. The V gene lost 0 bases and the J gene lost 0 bases, with 6 bases spanning the gap. CDR3 size: 14 residues. CDR3 DNA: TGCGCCAGCAGCTTGGGACAGTCTAACTATGGCTACACCTTC. Its translation: CASSLGQSNYGYTF. The entire variable domain, with the rest obtained from reference TRBV5-1 and TRBJ1-2, is as follows: KAGVTQTPRYLIKTRGQQVTLSCSPISGHRSVSWYQQTPGQGLQFLFEYFSETQRNKGNFPGRFSGRQFSNSRSEMNVSTLELGDSALYLCASSLGQSNYGYTFGSGTRLTVV.

This rearrangement joins TRBV18 to TRBJ2-7; TRBD2 matches at 14 bases. In germline, CDR1 is KGHSH, CDR2 LQKENI. Trimming took 5 bases from V and 4 from J; bases not matched to a gene: 7. The CDR3 runs to 16 residues. The CDR3 DNA follows: TGTGCCAGCTCATCGGGACTAGCGGGAGCCGTATACGAGCAGTACTTC. This encodes CASSSGLAGAVYEQYF. The whole variable domain, remainder taken from reference TRBV18 and TRBJ2-7, is NAGVMQNPRHLVRRRGQEARLRCSPMKGHSHVYWYRQLPEEGLKFMVYLQKENIIDESGMPKERFSAEFPKEGPSILRIQQVVRGDSAAYFCASSSGLAGAVYEQYFGPGTRLTVT.

The gene calls are TRBV5-1 and TRBJ2-5, with 8 bases matching TRBD1. CDR1 and CDR2 from the germline V gene are SGHRS and YFSETQ. Unmatched junction bases numbered 9, after V lost 3 bases and J lost 5 bases. The CDR3 contains 15 residues. The CDR3 loop is CASSSTSGGGETQYF. The CDR3 DNA sequence: TGCGCCAGCAGCTCCACCTCAGGGGGCGGGGAGACCCAGTACTTC.

The chain has TRBV28 and TRBJ2-7; D is perhaps TRBD2 (6 bases). This CDR3 region has 15 residues. The ends were cut back, 1 base at V and 1 base at J, with 11 bases in the middle. The germline V gene encodes CDR1 MDHEN and CDR2 SYDVKM. The CDR3 bases are TGTGCCAGCAGTTTATTGGCGGGGCGGTCCTACGAGCAGTACTTC. Its protein product is CASSLLAGRSYEQYF. Drawing the rest from reference TRBV28 and TRBJ2-7, the complete variable domain is DVKVTQSSRYLVKRTGEKVFLECVQDMDHENMFWYRQDPGLGLRLIYFSYDVKMKEKGDIPEGYSVSREKKERFSLILESASTNQTSMYLCASSLLAGRSYEQYFGPGTRLTVT.

The chain is built from TRBV27 and TRBJ1-1; 8 nucleotides align to TRBD1. The CDR3 extends over 16 amino acids. Per the germline V gene, CDR1 is MNHEY and CDR2 is SMNVEV (reference sequence). V was pared by 5 bases and J by 3 bases, with 11 bases of the junction left unmatched. The CDR3 nucleotides read TGTGCCAGCAGTCGATACGGACAGGGCAGGGACACTGAAGCTTTCTTT. It specifies CASSRYGQGRDTEAFF.

The chain joins TRBV28 to TRBJ2-7; weak D call: TRBD1 (6 bases). V lost 7 bases, J lost 3 bases, and 16 bases lay in between. The CDR3 loop spans 14 amino acids. Germline V gives CDR1 MDHEN, CDR2 SYDVKM. CDR3 coding DNA: TGTGCCAGCACCCAACCGGGGACATTCTACGAGCAGTACTTC. The encoded protein is CASTQPGTFYEQYF.

Points on this clone: Without the conserved terminal phenylalanine or tryptophan, this CDR3 likely stems from a read error. The DNA is omitted, as the CDR3 cannot be located on it reliably, and the CDR3 follows TCRdb's listing. The chain recombines TRBV7-9 with TRBJ1-2; TRBD1 is the table's D call and was not checked against the DNA. CDR1 is SEHNR and CDR2 is FQNEAQ in the germline V gene (reference sequence). The CDR3 has 12 residues if both end residues are counted. The CDR3 loop reads CASSLPEGQPPM.

This clone was recorded only once. The V call is TRBV4-1, the J call TRBJ1-2; possibly TRBD1 for D (5 bases). CDR1 is MGHRA and CDR2 is YSYEKL in the germline V gene. This CDR3 comprises 18 residues. Trimming stripped 0 bases from V and 0 bases from J, with 17 bases between. The CDR3 sequence is CASSQDSGFSIANYGYTF. The CDR3 DNA is TGCGCCAGCAGCCAAGATTCAGGGTTCTCAATAGCTAACTATGGCTACACCTTC.

The CDR3 bases are TGTGCCAGCAGCTTATCCGGACTAGCATCCTACAATGAGCAGTTCTTC. Protein: CASSLSGLASYNEQFF. The chain has TRBV7-6 and TRBJ2-1, with TRBD2 identical over 8 bases. Germline V CDR1 and CDR2: SGHVS, FNYEAQ. Losses at the gene ends were 2 bases for V and 1 base for J; bases not matched to a gene: 4. The CDR3 contains 16 residues.

This chain joins TRBV4-2 and TRBJ1-2, with TRBD1 identical over 7 bases. Germline V gene sequence: CDR1 LGHNA, CDR2 YNFKEQ. CDR3 length: 18 residues. Germline trimming cut 0 bases from V and 0 bases from J; bases unmatched to any gene: 10. CDR3 in amino acids: CASSQDIDRANTNYGYTF. CDR3 DNA sequence: TGTGCCAGCAGCCAAGATATCGACAGGGCTAACACTAACTATGGCTACACCTTC.

CDR3 region: CASSLGQSITGELFF. In DNA form, the CDR3 reads TGTGCCAGCAGTTTAGGACAGTCTATCACCGGGGAGCTGTTTTTT. V is TRBV27 and J is TRBJ2-2; possibly TRBD1 for D (6 bases). Trimming pared 2 bases from V and 4 bases from J, leaving 11 bases between. The germline CDR1 and CDR2 sequences are MNHEY and SMNVEV (reference sequence). This CDR3 contains 15 residues.

This rearrangement joins TRBV28 to TRBJ2-7; D is possibly TRBD1 (6 bases). CDR3 length: 15 amino acids. V lost 8 bases to trimming and J lost 7 bases, with 24 bases between them. Germline loops: CDR1 MDHEN, CDR2 SYDVKM. The CDR3 nucleotides are TGTGCCAGCGAGGGGACCGCGGATGCCCAGGGGGAGCAGTACTTC. Translating it yields CASEGTADAQGEQYF.

The chain recombines TRBV5-6 with TRBJ2-1; 10 bases are a match to TRBD1. The CDR3 sequence is 15 residues long. V lost 4 bases and J lost 9; bases outside the gene matches: 10. Germline assignment: CDR1 SGHDT and CDR2 YYEEEE. The CDR3 sequence is CASSLDRGRVSEQFF. CDR3 nucleotides: TGTGCCAGCAGCCTTGACAGGGGGCGGGTGAGTGAGCAGTTCTTC.

This clone was seen just once. CDR3 nucleotide sequence: TGTGCCAGCAGTGAAGCGATGGCAGGGGGCGGCTACACCTTC. Its protein is CASSEAMAGGGYTF. This chain links TRBV6-1 with TRBJ1-2; TRBD1 matches at 8 bases. Germline V gene sequence: CDR1 MNHNS, CDR2 SASEGT. After removal of 0 bases from V and 8 bases from J, the junction contained 5 bases not matched to a gene. The CDR3 has 14 amino acids.

The gene calls are TRBV4-2 and TRBJ2-6; 11 bases fit TRBD1. Germline loops: CDR1 LGHNA, CDR2 YNFKEQ. V lost 3 bases and J lost 1; bases outside the gene matches: 5. This CDR3 is 18 amino acids long. CDR3 coding DNA: TGTGCCAGCAGCCAGTTGGACAGGGGGCGTTCTGGGGCCAACGTCCTGACTTTC. Its translation: CASSQLDRGRSGANVLTF.

V gene TRBV7-6 combines with J gene TRBJ2-7; 9 bases fit TRBD2. This CDR3 region has 13 residues. J gave up 7 bases and V 1 base, and 2 bases lay outside the gene matches. Germline V gene data show CDR1 as SGHVS and CDR2 as FNYEAQ. This CDR3 is CASSLEAGGEQYF. The CDR3 nucleotides are TGTGCCAGCAGCTTAGAGGCGGGGGGGGAGCAGTACTTC.

CDR3 DNA: TGTGCCAGCAGCTTAGGGCTAGCGGGGGGGGTTACTGGGGCCAACGTCCTGACTTTC. Its protein is CASSLGLAGGVTGANVLTF. The rearrangement joins TRBV7-2 to TRBJ2-6, with TRBD2 matching 12 bases. Germline V lookup: CDR1 SGHTA, CDR2 FQGNSA. J lost 2 bases, V lost 1 base, and 6 bases had no gene match. This CDR3 has 19 residues.

The rearrangement uses TRBV29-1 and TRBJ1-1, with D maybe TRBD1 (5 bases). V lost 8 bases to trimming and J lost 4 bases, with 17 bases between them. The germline CDR1 and CDR2 sequences are SQVTM and ANQGSEA. The CDR3 sequence is 13 residues long. DNA of the CDR3: TGCAGCCCGACCAGAGGGGAGGGCACTGAAGCTTTCTTT. This gives the protein CSPTRGEGTEAFF.

The rearrangement joins TRBV14 to TRBJ2-7, with 7 positions matching TRBD1. CDR1 and CDR2 from the germline V gene are SGHDN and FVKESK. V lost 4 bases, J lost 3 bases, and 9 bases stayed unmatched. The CDR3 contains 15 residues. CDR3 nucleotide sequence: TGTGCCAGCAGCCCACCGGGACAGCCAAACTACGAGCAGTACTTC. This encodes CASSPPGQPNYEQYF.

This clone came up a few times. This chain connects TRBV6-5 to TRBJ1-1; TRBD1 matches 7 bases. The germline gives CDR1 MNHEY, CDR2 SVGAGI. V lost 7 bases, J lost 1 base, and 9 bases stayed unmatched. The CDR3 sequence is 15 residues long. The CDR3 nucleotides are TGTGCCAGCATTAGACAGGGCGTGAGGAACACTGAAGCTTTCTTT. The encoded protein is CASIRQGVRNTEAFF.

The chain carries TRBV6-5 and TRBJ1-1, with D maybe TRBD1 (6 bases). V gave up 4 bases and J gave up 8 bases, with 11 bases separating them. The length of the CDR3 is 12 residues. Per germline, CDR1 MNHEY and CDR2 SVGAGI. The CDR3 spells CASSFRGGEAFF. In nucleotides, the CDR3 is TGTGCCAGCAGTTTTAGGGGGGGGGAAGCTTTCTTT.